The text below deals with one T cell receptor (beta chain). Its antigen is not identified. This specimen belongs to a study of shared clonotypes between healthy human individuals. Background on the study: The study used three CD4 naive, three CD4 memory, two CD8 naive and one CD8 memory plate per donor.

The genomic DNA of each subset was split evenly across several immunoSEQ plates. Sorted-subset replicate PCR reactions contained approximately 190 ng DNA, corresponding to some 28,000 T cell genomes. TCRdb's copy holds only in-frame clones and misses some; the assay was immunoSEQ multiplex PCR. The table has just over 2,000,000 clones, about 95% seen once. Study outcomes and limitations: Naive subsets typically showed greater estimated richness than memory subsets.

Trimming left V 0 bases short and J 2 bases short, with 8 bases between. The CDR3 runs 16 residues. CDR1 SGHTA and CDR2 FQGTGA come from the germline V gene. CD45RO-negative CD8 cells positively selected for CCR7 made up the naive population, which excluded terminally differentiated effector memory CD45RA+ cells. This clonotype was obtained from a man aged 18 to 35 in good health. This chain connects TRBV7-3 to TRBJ1-6, with D possibly TRBD1 on 5 matching bases. The sample taken for sequencing was naive CD8+ T cells sorted from blood. Here the CDR3 DNA reads TGTGCCAGCAGCTTAACCGGGACGGCCTATAATTCACCCCTCCACTTT. Amino acid sequence: CASSLTGTAYNSPLHF.